This T cell receptor (beta chain) derives from a study of T cell responses to AZD1222 COVID-19 vaccine. This clone was counted at least ten times. This table comes from immunoSEQ multiplex PCR, and its TCRdb copy is limited to in-frame clones, with some not included. The data contain about 210,000 clones, approximately 94% of them singletons. Trimming removed 4 bases from V and 3 bases from J, with 16 bases in between. This CDR3 has 15 residues. CDR1 LGHNA and CDR2 YNFKEQ come from the germline V gene. This specimen was peripheral blood, taken 28 days after the second dose of the MenACWY control vaccine. The sequence derives from an adult who received the MenACWY meningococcal vaccine as a control. The chain employs TRBV4-2 and TRBJ2-7, with D tentatively TRBD2 (6 bases). This chain's CDR3 is CASSPRGWRGYEQYF. DNA for the CDR3: TGTGCCAGCAGCCCGAGGGGTTGGAGGGGCTACGAGCAGTACTTC.